Listed here are 26 T cell receptor beta chains from one sample, sequenced in a study (dated by TCRdb to the mid-2010s). Receptors were amplified or captured by 5' RACE. The sequencer was an Illumina MiSeq. TCRdb reprocessing: public reads trimmed at Q25 with fastp, clones called with MiXCR, in-frame beta chains kept. A single entry per CDR3 protein holds the most common genes and DNA from its merged rows. For this sample there are roughly 40,000 distinct CDR3 sequences; about 29% appear just once. 3.5% to 4.5% of the sample comes from the top ten. The specimen was memory CD4+ T cells sorted from a lymph node. The intended sense of this specimen's cell subset or site label: memory CD4+ T cells, CD4+CD45RO+CD25-. Receptor source: a female donor with breast cancer.

This clonotype was detected only a few times. CDR3 bases: TGTGCCAGCCGGTACGCCGGCACAGATACGCAGTATTTT. Its protein is CASRYAGTDTQYF. The rearrangement links TRBV12-3 or TRBV12-4 to TRBJ2-3; D unresolved. The CDR3 spans 13 residues. V shed 8 bases and J shed 1 base, with 10 bases lying between them.

As concerns this clonotype: The junction departs from germline at one end; a sequencing error may be responsible. This rearrangement joins TRBV6-2 or TRBV6-3 to TRBJ1-1; D not certain. This CDR3 has 17 residues. The germline V gene encodes CDR1 MNHEY and CDR2 SVGEGT. Here the CDR3 reads CAGSYSRLGWGNTEAFF. CDR3 sequence (DNA): TGTGCCGGCAGTTACTCGAGGCTAGGATGGGGGAACACTGAAGCTTTCTTT.

This clonotype was observed a few times. This chain uses TRBV29-1 with TRBJ2-1; D is unresolved. The germline gives CDR1 SQVTM, CDR2 ANQGSEA. V dropped 1 base and J dropped 3 bases, with 1 base sitting between them. CDR3 size: 11 residues. The CDR3 nucleotides are TGCAGCGTTGAAGTCTACAATGAGCAGTTCTTC. This gives the protein CSVEVYNEQFF.

The rearrangement joins TRBV12-3 or TRBV12-4 to TRBJ2-7; D not resolved. The CDR3 extends over 14 amino acids. V was trimmed by 2 bases and J by 2 bases, leaving 10 bases between them. The CDR3 region is CASSLPGAPYEQYF. The CDR3 nucleotides are TGTGCCAGCAGTTTACCAGGTGCCCCCTACGAGCAGTACTTC.

This clonotype turned up a few times. The chain carries TRBV20-1 and TRBJ2-3; no clear D gene. Germline CDR1 reads DFQATT; CDR2 reads SNEGSKA (reference sequence). This CDR3 contains 14 residues. Trimming took off 3 bases at V and 2 bases at J, with 12 bases between the two ends. Here the CDR3 reads CSASDKQATDTQYF. CDR3 DNA sequence: TGCAGTGCTAGTGATAAGCAGGCCACAGATACGCAGTATTTT.

This clonotype was picked up a small number of times. The chain links TRBV5-1 to TRBJ1-1, with D perhaps TRBD1 (6 bases). This CDR3 contains 15 residues. The germline CDR1 and CDR2 sequences are SGHRS and YFSETQ. V gave up 0 bases and J gave up 0 bases, with 9 bases separating them. The CDR3 loop is CASSLVHRVNTEAFF. CDR3 DNA: TGCGCCAGCAGCTTGGTCCACAGGGTGAACACTGAAGCTTTCTTT. Complete variable domain (other parts from reference TRBV5-1 and TRBJ1-1): KAGVTQTPRYLIKTRGQQVTLSCSPISGHRSVSWYQQTPGQGLQFLFEYFSETQRNKGNFPGRFSGRQFSNSRSEMNVSTLELGDSALYLCASSLVHRVNTEAFFGQGTRLTVV.

This sequence joins TRBV12-3 or TRBV12-4 and TRBJ1-3, with unresolved D. V was pared by 2 bases and J by 12 bases, with 8 bases between. The CDR3 runs 11 residues. CDR3 DNA: TGTGCCAGCAGTTTACTTCGCGGCATATATTTT. Protein sequence: CASSLLRGIYF.

A few counts support this clonotype. DNA for the CDR3: TGCAGTGCTAGAGATAGTAGGGCCACCGGGGAGCTGTTTTTT. Translating it yields CSARDSRATGELFF. V and J are TRBV20-1 and TRBJ2-2; D gene unclear. CDR3 size: 14 residues. The germline V gene encodes CDR1 DFQATT and CDR2 SNEGSKA (reference sequence). Trimming removed 0 bases from V and 4 bases from J, with 9 bases in between.

The rearrangement links TRBV6-2 or TRBV6-3 to TRBJ2-7; 8 positions agree with TRBD1. The CDR3 has 15 residues. Germline V gives CDR1 MNHEY, CDR2 SVGEGT. V shed 2 bases and J 3 bases; nucleotides not matched to a gene: 6. In DNA form, the CDR3 reads TGTGCCAGCAGTTACAGTTTCGACAGGGGCTACGAGCAGTACTTC. Translated, it gives CASSYSFDRGYEQYF.

The CDR3 reads CASSLALTGGYTDTQYF. CDR3 nucleotide sequence: TGTGCCAGCAGTTTAGCGCTTACGGGGGGATACACAGATACGCAGTATTTT. The V call is TRBV12-3 or TRBV12-4, the J call TRBJ2-3, with 7 positions matching TRBD2. V lost 0 bases, J lost 2 bases, and 8 bases stayed unmatched. This CDR3 comprises 17 residues.

This clonotype has just a few counts. The rearrangement links TRBV6-1 to TRBJ1-1; D not resolved. Germline loops: CDR1 MNHNS, CDR2 SASEGT. The CDR3 contains 16 residues. V was shortened by 6 bases and J by 6 bases, with 23 bases between the two germline ends. The CDR3 region is CASRFGRGSEFAEAFF. CDR3 bases: TGTGCCAGCAGATTCGGCCGCGGGTCGGAATTCGCTGAAGCTTTCTTT.

V gene TRBV3-1 combines with J gene TRBJ2-5, with D perhaps TRBD1 (6 bases). Germline V gene lookup returns CDR1 LGHDT and CDR2 YNNKEL (reference sequence). The V and J ends lost 1 base and 4 bases respectively, with 13 bases between them. The CDR3 consists of 15 residues. As DNA, the CDR3 is TGTGCCAGCAGCCAAGGCCAGGGGATCGGAGAGACCCAGTACTTC. It codes for CASSQGQGIGETQYF.

This chain links TRBV4-1 with TRBJ2-3; TRBD2 matches at 8 bases. Trimming cost V 0 bases and J 1 base; bases outside gene matches: 12. This CDR3 comprises 19 residues. Germline CDR1 reads MGHRA; CDR2 reads YSYEKL. In nucleotides, the CDR3 is TGCGCCAGCAGCCAAGACGTTCGGGGGGGCGCGGCGGGCACAGATACGCAGTATTTT. Translation: CASSQDVRGGAAGTDTQYF.

In its sample, this clonotype was seen many times. The chain combines TRBV5-1 with TRBJ1-6; no reliable D call. Trimming left V 6 bases short and J 7 bases short, with 11 bases between. Germline-derived CDR1 and CDR2 are SGHRS and YFSETQ. CDR3 size: 13 residues. CDR3 sequence (DNA): TGCGCCAGCAAAGGCATCGGAAATTCACCCCTCCACTTT. Translating it yields CASKGIGNSPLHF.

This clonotype was found a few times. This chain links TRBV9 with TRBJ2-5; 7 nucleotides match TRBD2. This CDR3 spans 18 amino acids. Germline trimming cut 0 bases from V and 0 bases from J; bases unmatched to any gene: 11. CDR1 and CDR2 (germline): SGDLS, YYNGEE. The CDR3 DNA follows: TGTGCCAGCAGCGTAGAGGCAGCGGGATTGGTGTACCAAGAGACCCAGTACTTC. Its translation: CASSVEAAGLVYQETQYF. Full variable domain (rest looked up from reference TRBV9 and TRBJ2-5): DSGVTQTPKHLITATGQRVTLRCSPRSGDLSVYWYQQSLDQGLQFLIQYYNGEERAKGNILERFSAQQFPDLHSELNLSSLELGDSALYFCASSVEAAGLVYQETQYFGPGTRLLVL.

The chain couples TRBV2 to TRBJ2-1, with D perhaps being TRBD1 or TRBD2 (6 bases each). The CDR3 totals 13 residues. The germline V gene has CDR1 SNHLY and CDR2 FYNNEI. V gave up 4 bases and J gave up 8 bases, with 12 bases separating them. The CDR3, as DNA: TGTGCCAGCAGTGTAAGGGGGGCCCATGAGCAGTTCTTC. Its protein is CASSVRGAHEQFF.

This clonotype was found a few times. V gene TRBV5-1 combines with J gene TRBJ1-5; TRBD1 matches 10 bases. Trimming cost V 0 bases and J 7 bases; bases outside gene matches: 1. This CDR3 is 14 amino acids long. Germline CDR1 reads SGHRS; CDR2 reads YFSETQ. Here the CDR3 reads CASSLGTGGQPQHF. The DNA for the CDR3 is TGCGCCAGCAGCTTGGGGACAGGGGGACAGCCCCAGCATTTT.

V is TRBV6-2 or TRBV6-3 and J is TRBJ2-3; TRBD2 matches at 7 bases. The CDR3 totals 15 residues. The germline V gene has CDR1 MNHEY and CDR2 SVGEGT. V lost 7 bases to trimming and J lost 1 base; unmatched junction nucleotides: 8. The CDR3 nucleotides are TGTGCCAGCACCGACCCTGGGAGGGGCACAGATACGCAGTATTTT. It codes for CASTDPGRGTDTQYF.

This clonotype was recorded many times. This chain uses TRBV4-1 with TRBJ1-1; D is undetermined. In germline, CDR1 is MGHRA, CDR2 YSYEKL. The CDR3 covers 15 residues. V was clipped by 0 bases and J by 2 bases, with 10 bases between them. CDR3 DNA: TGCGCCAGCAGCCAAGAATGGGGAGGTAACACTGAAGCTTTCTTT. Protein: CASSQEWGGNTEAFF.

This clonotype showed up just a few times. The chain links TRBV6-1 to TRBJ2-7; TRBD1 aligns across 8 bases. Looked up from germline, CDR1 is MNHNS and CDR2 is SASEGT. There are 15 residues in the CDR3. Losses at the gene ends were 4 bases for V and 3 bases for J; bases not matched to a gene: 8. CDR3 sequence: CASSAGDRIVYEQYF. The CDR3 DNA reads as TGTGCCAGCAGTGCGGGGGACAGGATTGTCTACGAGCAGTACTTC.

The gene calls are TRBV12-3 or TRBV12-4 and TRBJ1-4; D perhaps matches TRBD1 (6 bases). The CDR3 spans 16 residues. Trimming took 2 bases from V and 7 from J, leaving 17 bases between them. The CDR3 region is CASSLSFVGAREKLFF. The CDR3 DNA follows: TGTGCCAGCAGTTTATCGTTCGTGGGGGCACGTGAAAAACTGTTTTTT.

V gene TRBV7-3 combines with J gene TRBJ2-1; tentative D call: TRBD2 (6 bases). The CDR3 loop spans 16 amino acids. V lost 5 bases and J 4 bases, leaving 18 bases between the germline ends. Germline V gene data show CDR1 as SGHTA and CDR2 as FQGTGA. The CDR3 loop reads CASSPASALGYNEQFF. In DNA form, the CDR3 reads TGTGCCAGCAGCCCCGCTAGCGCCCTGGGATACAATGAGCAGTTCTTC.

Only a few counts were recorded for this clonotype. The chain is built from TRBV20-1 and TRBJ1-4, with D uncertain. V lost 4 bases and J 6 bases, leaving 15 bases between the germline ends. Germline CDR1 DFQATT, CDR2 SNEGSKA (reference sequence). The CDR3 is made up of 14 amino acids. CDR3 nucleotides: TGCAGTGCTATCGGTCGACGGGCCGATGAAAAACTGTTTTTT. Translated: CSAIGRRADEKLFF.

On this clonotype itself: The junction departs from germline at one end; a sequencing error may be responsible. The CDR3 spells CAGSVAGLGTGEAFF. The CDR3 DNA sequence: TGTGCCGGCAGCGTGGCCGGACTGGGAACCGGGGAAGCTTTCTTT. The gene calls are TRBV9 and TRBJ1-1; D uncertain. The CDR3 loop spans 15 amino acids. Germline-derived CDR1 and CDR2 are SGDLS and YYNGEE.

The sample holds a few counts of this clonotype. The chain combines TRBV7-2 with TRBJ2-5, with a weak D call TRBD2 (6 bases). V lost 1 base and J lost 5, with 17 bases in between. The CDR3 is made up of 16 amino acids. Germline V gene sequence: CDR1 SGHTA, CDR2 FQGNSA. The CDR3 DNA reads as TGTGCCAGCAGCTTAGGGTCCGGGACTCCGATTGAGACCCAGTACTTC. Its protein product is CASSLGSGTPIETQYF. The full variable domain, completed using reference TRBV7-2 and TRBJ2-5, is GAGVSQSPSNKVTEKGKDVELRCDPISGHTALYWYRQSLGQGLEFLIYFQGNSAPDKSGLPSDRFSAERTGGSVSTLTIQRTQQEDSAVYLCASSLGSGTPIETQYFGPGTRLLVL.

This chain connects TRBV4-1 to TRBJ2-7, with 11 bases identical to TRBD1. The length of the CDR3 is 15 residues. Germline lookup yields CDR1 MGHRA and CDR2 YSYEKL. V lost 3 bases to trimming and J lost 2 bases; unmatched junction nucleotides: 3. As DNA, the CDR3 is TGCGCCAGCAGCCAGCCGGGACAGGGGGCCTACGAGCAGTACTTC. Encoded protein: CASSQPGQGAYEQYF.